The clone carrying this T cell receptor (beta chain) was seen a single time. One Seattle source followed patients from active infection through their disease course. Germline values: CDR1 ENHRY, CDR2 SYGVKD. This CDR3 has 15 amino acids. After removal of 1 base from V and 6 bases from J, the junction contained 8 bases not matched to a gene. This sample is part of a study of blood T cell repertoires in COVID-19. Background on the study: The United States, Italy and Spain supplied acute and convalescent COVID-19 samples.

Method: immunoSEQ multiplex PCR; TCRdb's copy keeps in-frame clones and lacks some. Here the sample spans around 360,000 clones, about 90% being singletons. The sequence derives from a woman between 25 and 40 years old with COVID-19, enrolled during active disease. Sequencing input: peripheral blood. This chain links TRBV10-3 with TRBJ2-7, with 8 positions matching TRBD1. Here the CDR3 reads CAISEYPGQESEQYF. In DNA form, the CDR3 reads TGTGCCATCAGTGAGTATCCGGGACAGGAGTCCGAGCAGTACTTC.